This T cell receptor beta chain was documented in a study of T cell responses to AZD1222 COVID-19 vaccine. Study-wide background: Pooled together were second doses at about 4 or about 12 weeks.

Concerning this clone: The antigen is unknown.

Sequenced by immunoSEQ multiplex PCR; TCRdb stores in-frame clones only, minus some. The top ten hold 18% of the sample, which has about 150,000 clones, over 85% seen once. Germline loops: CDR1 SEHNR, CDR2 FQNEAQ (reference sequence). Trimming pared 3 bases from V and 3 bases from J, leaving 6 bases between. This CDR3 is built from 12 residues. Findings and limits, study-wide: White British ancestry dominated among donors, who included more females, and clonal diversity was possibly underestimated. Spike-specific TCR breadth and depth were elevated following two AZD1222 doses. Repertoire collection took place solely once the T cell response had peaked.

The sequences come from peripheral blood, collected on day 0 of AZD1222 vaccination. The sequence was collected from an adult in good health. This rearrangement joins TRBV7-9 to TRBJ2-7, with D unclear. The CDR3 DNA reads as TGTGCCAGCAGCTTGAAGGGCTACGAGCAGTACTTC. This gives the protein CASSLKGYEQYF.